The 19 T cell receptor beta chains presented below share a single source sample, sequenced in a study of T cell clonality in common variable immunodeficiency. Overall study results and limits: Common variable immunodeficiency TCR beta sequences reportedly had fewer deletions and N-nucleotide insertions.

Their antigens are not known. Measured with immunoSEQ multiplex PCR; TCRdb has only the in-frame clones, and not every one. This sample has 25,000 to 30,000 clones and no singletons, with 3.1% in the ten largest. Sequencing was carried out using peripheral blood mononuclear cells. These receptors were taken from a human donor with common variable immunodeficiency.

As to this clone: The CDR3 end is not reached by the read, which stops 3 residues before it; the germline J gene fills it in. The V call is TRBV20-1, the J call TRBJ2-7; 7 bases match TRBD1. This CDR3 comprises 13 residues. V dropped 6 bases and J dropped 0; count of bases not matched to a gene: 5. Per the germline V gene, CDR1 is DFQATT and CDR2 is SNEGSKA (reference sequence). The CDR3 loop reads CSAGTDHSYEQYF. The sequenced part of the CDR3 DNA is TGCAGTGCCGGGACAGACCACTCCTACGAG.

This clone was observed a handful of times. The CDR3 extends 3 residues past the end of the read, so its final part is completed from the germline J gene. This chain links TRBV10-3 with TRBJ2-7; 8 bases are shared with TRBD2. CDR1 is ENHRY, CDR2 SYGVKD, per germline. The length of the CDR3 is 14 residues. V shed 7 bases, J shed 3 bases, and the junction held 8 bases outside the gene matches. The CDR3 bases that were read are TGTGCCATCAAGGGGCCCAGCGGGGGCTACGAG. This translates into CAIKGPSGGYE. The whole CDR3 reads CAIKGPSGGYEQYF.

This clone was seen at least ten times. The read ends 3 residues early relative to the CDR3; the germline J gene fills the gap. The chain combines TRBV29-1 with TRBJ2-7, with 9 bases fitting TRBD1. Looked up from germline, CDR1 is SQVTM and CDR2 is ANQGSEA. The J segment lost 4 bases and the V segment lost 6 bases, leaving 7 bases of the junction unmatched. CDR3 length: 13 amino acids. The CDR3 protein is CSVAGTGLYEQYF. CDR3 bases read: TGCAGCGTAGCCGGGACAGGGCTGTACGAG.

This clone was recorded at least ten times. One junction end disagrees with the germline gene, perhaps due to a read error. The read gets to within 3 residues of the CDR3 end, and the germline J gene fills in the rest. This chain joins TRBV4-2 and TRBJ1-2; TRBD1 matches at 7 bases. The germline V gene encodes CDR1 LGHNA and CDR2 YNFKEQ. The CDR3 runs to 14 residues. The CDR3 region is CASSQGRDRYGYTF. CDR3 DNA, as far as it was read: TGCGCCAGCAGCCAAGGGAGGGACAGATATGGC.

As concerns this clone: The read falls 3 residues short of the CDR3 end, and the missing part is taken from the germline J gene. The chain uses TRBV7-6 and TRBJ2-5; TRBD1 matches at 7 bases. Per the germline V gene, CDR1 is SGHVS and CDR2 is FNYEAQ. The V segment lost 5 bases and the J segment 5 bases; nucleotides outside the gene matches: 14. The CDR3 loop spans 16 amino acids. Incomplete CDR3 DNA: TGTGCCAGCAGCAGCAACAGGGGTGGGGTTATTGAGACC. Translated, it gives CASSSNRGGVIET. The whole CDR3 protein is CASSSNRGGVIETQYF.

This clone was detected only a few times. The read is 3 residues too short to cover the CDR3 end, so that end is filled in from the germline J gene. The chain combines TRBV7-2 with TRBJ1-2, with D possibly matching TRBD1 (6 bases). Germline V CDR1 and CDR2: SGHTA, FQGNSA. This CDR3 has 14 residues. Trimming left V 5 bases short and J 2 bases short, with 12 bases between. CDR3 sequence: CASSPDRSNYGYTF. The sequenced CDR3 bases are TGTGCCAGCAGCCCTGACAGGTCGAACTATGGC.

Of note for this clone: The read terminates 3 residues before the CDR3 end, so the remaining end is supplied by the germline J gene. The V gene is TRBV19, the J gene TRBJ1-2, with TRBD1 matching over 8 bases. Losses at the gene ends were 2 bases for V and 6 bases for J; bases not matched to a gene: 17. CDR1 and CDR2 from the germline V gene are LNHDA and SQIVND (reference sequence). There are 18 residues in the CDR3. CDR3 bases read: TGTGCCAGTAGTATAATGTCAGGGGGCGGTGGAAAAAGGAATGGC. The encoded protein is CASSIMSGGGGKRNG. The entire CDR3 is CASSIMSGGGGKRNGYTF.

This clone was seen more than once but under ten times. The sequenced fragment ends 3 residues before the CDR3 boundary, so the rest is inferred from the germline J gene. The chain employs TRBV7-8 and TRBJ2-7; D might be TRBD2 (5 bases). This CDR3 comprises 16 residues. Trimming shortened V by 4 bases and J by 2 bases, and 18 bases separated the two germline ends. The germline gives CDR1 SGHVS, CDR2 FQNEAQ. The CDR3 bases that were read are TGTGCCAGCAGCTCCTTACTAGGGCGGCATCCCTACGAG. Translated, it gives CASSSLLGRHPYE. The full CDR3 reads CASSSLLGRHPYEQYF.

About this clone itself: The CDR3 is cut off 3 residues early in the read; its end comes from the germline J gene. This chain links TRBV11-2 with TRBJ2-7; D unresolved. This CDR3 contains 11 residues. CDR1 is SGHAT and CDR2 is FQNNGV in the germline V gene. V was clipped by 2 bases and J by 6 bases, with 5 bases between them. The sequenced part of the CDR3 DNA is TGTGCCAGCAGCTTATTCAGCGAG. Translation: CASSLFSE. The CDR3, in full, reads CASSLFSEQYF.

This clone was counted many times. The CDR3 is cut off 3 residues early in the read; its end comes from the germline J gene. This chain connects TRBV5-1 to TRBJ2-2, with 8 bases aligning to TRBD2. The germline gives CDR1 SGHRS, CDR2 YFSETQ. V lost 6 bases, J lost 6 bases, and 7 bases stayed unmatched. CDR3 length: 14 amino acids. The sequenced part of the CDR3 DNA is TGCGCCAGCACACCGACTAGCGATTCCGGGGAG. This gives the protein CASTPTSDSGE. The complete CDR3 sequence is CASTPTSDSGELFF.

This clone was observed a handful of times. CDR3 DNA (partial): TGTGCCACCAGAAGGACTAGCGGGGGGACCTACAATGAG. This sequence encodes CATRRTSGGTYNE. The full-length CDR3 reads as CATRRTSGGTYNEQFF. The chain employs TRBV19 and TRBJ2-1; 14 bases align to TRBD2. The read finishes 3 residues shy of the CDR3 end, and the germline J gene is used to complete it. V lost 10 bases and J lost 2; bases outside the gene matches: 7. The CDR3 consists of 16 residues. CDR1 and CDR2 from the germline V gene are LNHDA and SQIVND (reference sequence).

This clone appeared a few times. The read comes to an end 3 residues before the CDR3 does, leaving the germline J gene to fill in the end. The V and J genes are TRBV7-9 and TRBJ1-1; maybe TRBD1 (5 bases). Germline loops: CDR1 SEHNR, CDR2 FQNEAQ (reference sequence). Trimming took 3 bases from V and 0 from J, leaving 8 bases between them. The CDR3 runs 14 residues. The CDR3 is CASSFGQLNTEAFF. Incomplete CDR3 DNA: TGTGCCAGCAGCTTTGGACAACTGAACACTGAA.

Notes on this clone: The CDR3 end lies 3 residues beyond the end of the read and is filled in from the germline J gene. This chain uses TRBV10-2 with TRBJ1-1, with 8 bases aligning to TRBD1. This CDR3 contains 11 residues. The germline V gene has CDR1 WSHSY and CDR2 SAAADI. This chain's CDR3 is CASTADRAAFF. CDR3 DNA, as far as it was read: TGCGCCAGCACTGCGGACAGGGCG.

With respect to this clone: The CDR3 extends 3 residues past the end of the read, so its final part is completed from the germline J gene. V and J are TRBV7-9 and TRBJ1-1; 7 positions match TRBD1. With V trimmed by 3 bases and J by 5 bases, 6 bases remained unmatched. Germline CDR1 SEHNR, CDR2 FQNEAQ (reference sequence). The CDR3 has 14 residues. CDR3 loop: CASSFDRVRTEAFF. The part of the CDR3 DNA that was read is TGTGCCAGCAGCTTCGACAGGGTGCGAACTGAA.

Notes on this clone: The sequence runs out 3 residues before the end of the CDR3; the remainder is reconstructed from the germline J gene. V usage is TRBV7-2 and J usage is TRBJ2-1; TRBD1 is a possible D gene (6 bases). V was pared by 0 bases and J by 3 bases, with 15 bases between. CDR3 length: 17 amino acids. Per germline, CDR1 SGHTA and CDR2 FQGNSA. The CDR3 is CASSLALTGVIYNEQFF. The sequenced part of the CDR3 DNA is TGTGCCAGCAGCTTAGCGCTGACAGGCGTTATCTACAATGAG.

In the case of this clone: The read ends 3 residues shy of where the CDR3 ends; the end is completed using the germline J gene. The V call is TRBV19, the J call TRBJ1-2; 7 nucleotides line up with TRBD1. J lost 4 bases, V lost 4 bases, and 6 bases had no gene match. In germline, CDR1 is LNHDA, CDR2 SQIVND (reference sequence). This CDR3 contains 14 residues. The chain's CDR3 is CASSTSTGIYGYTF. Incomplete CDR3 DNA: TGTGCCAGTAGTACCTCGACAGGGATCTATGGC.

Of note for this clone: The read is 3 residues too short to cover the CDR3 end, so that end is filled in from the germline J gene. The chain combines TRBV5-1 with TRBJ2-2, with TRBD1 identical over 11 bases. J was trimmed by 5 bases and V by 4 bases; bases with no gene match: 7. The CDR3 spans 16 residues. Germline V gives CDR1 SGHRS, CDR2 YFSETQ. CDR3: CASSRDRGRKTGELFF. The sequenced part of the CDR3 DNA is TGCGCCAGCAGCCGGGACAGGGGGAGGAAGACCGGGGAG.

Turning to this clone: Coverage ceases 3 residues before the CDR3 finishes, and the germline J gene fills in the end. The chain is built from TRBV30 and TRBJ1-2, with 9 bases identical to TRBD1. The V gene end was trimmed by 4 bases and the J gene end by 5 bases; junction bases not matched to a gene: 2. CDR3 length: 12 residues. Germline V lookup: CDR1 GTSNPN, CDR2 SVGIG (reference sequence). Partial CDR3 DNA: TGTGCCTGGAAAGGACAGGGGTATGGC. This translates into CAWKGQGYG. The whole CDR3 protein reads CAWKGQGYGYTF.

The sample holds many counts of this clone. CDR3 DNA, as far as it was read: TGTGCCAGTAGCCCACAGGGAGTAAGCAATCAGCCC. Translation gives CASSPQGVSNQP. The CDR3 reads in full as CASSPQGVSNQPQHF. The chain uses TRBV19 and TRBJ1-5, with D possibly matching TRBD1 (6 bases). From the germline J gene comes the end of the CDR3, since the read stops 3 residues before it. CDR3 length: 15 amino acids. CDR1 is LNHDA, CDR2 SQIVND, per germline (reference sequence). With 6 bases removed from V and 1 base from J, the gap between germline ends came to 13 bases.